These 2 T cell receptor beta chains were sequenced from one sample in a study of read filtering for tumor transcriptome and immune sequencing. This library used around 400 ng RNA and molecular barcoded adaptors spanning alpha/delta and beta/gamma chains. MiXCR, applied by TCRdb to the reads, yields one record per CDR3 protein. The top ten hold approximately 10% of the sample, which has tens of thousands of distinct CDR3 sequences, roughly 19% seen once. What was sequenced was a population of CD138-negative cells sorted from bone marrow. The receptors come from a donor at least 40 years old with multiple myeloma.

This clonotype was seen at least ten times. The V gene is TRBV20-1, the J gene TRBJ2-3, with 7 bases fitting TRBD1. CDR1 and CDR2 from the germline V gene are DFQATT and SNEGSKA (reference sequence). CDR3 length: 13 amino acids. With 8 bases clipped from V and 3 bases from J, the junction kept 8 bases outside the gene matches. The CDR3 protein is CSPQQGVTDTQYF. The DNA for the CDR3 is TGCAGTCCCCAGCAGGGGGTAACAGATACGCAGTATTTT.

This clonotype was seen many times. The CDR3 nucleotides read TGTGCCAGCACCCACTCAGGGGCGGGGGTCCAGTACTTC. Its protein product is CASTHSGAGVQYF. The rearrangement joins TRBV6-5 to TRBJ2-5; perhaps TRBD2 as D (7 bases). The CDR3 has 13 amino acids. CDR1 is MNHEY and CDR2 is SVGAGI in the germline V gene. The V and J ends lost 7 bases and 10 bases respectively, with 19 bases between them.